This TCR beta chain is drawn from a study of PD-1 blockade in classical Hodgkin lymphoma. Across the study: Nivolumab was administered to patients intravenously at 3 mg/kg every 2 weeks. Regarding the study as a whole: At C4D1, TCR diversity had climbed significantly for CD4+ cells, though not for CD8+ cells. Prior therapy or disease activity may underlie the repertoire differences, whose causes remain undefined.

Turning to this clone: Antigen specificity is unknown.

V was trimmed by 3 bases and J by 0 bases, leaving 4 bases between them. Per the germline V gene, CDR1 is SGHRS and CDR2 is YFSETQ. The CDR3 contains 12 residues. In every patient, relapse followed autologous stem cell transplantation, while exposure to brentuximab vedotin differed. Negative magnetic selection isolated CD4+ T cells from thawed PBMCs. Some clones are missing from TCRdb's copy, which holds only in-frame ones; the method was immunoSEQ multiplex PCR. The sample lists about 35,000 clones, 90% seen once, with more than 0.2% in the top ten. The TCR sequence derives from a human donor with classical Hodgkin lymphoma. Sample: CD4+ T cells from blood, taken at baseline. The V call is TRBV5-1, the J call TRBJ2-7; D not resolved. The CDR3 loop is CASSSSSYEQYF. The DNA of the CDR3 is TGCGCCAGCAGCTCTAGCTCCTACGAGCAGTACTTC.